A single T cell receptor (beta chain) is shown here with its context. Its antigen is unknown. TCRdb reprocessed the 5' RACE reads via MiXCR and lists one record per CDR3 protein. The sample consists of 300,000 to 400,000 distinct CDR3 sequences, 20% to 25% of them appearing once. This CDR3 is 14 amino acids long. These data are taken from a study of CD8 T cells in ankylosing spondylitis. Study findings and constraints: According to the report, clones linked to the disease were significantly enriched in matched synovial fluid samples taken from ankylosing spondylitis patients.

V and J are TRBV21-1 and TRBJ2-1; the table's D call, TRBD2, was not checked against the DNA. TRBV21-1 is noted as a pseudogene. Sequencing was performed on blood, either unsorted or a sorted T cell fraction (not recorded which). This TCR came from a male donor with ankylosing spondylitis or in good health (not recorded which). CDR3 loop: CASSKLVHPRVQFF. The CDR3 nucleotides read TGTGCCAGCAGCAAACTAGTACACCCCAGAGTGCAGTTCTTC.